Listed here are 28 T cell receptor beta chains from one sample, sequenced in a study of blood T cell repertoires in COVID-19. Sequencing was performed with immunoSEQ multiplex PCR; in TCRdb, only in-frame clones are kept and a portion is missing. Found here are approximately 180,000 clones, around 80% of them singletons; the top ten hold roughly 17%. Sequencing input: PBMCs or T cells enriched from blood (not recorded which). These receptors were obtained from a woman between 45 and 60 years old who had recovered from COVID-19.

The chain uses TRBV27 and TRBJ2-3, with D perhaps matching TRBD2 (5 bases). Germline V gene lookup returns CDR1 MNHEY and CDR2 SMNVEV (reference sequence). The CDR3 has 12 residues. The V end lost 9 bases, the J end lost 5 bases, and 12 bases lay between the germline ends. DNA for the CDR3: TGTGCCAGTACAAGTGGAGGAGATACGCAGTATTTT. Amino acids: CASTSGGDTQYF.

This chain connects TRBV3-1 (or the pseudogene TRBV3-2) to TRBJ2-5, with TRBD2 as a possible D gene (6 bases). The CDR3 contains 14 residues. CDR1 and CDR2 (germline): LGHDT, YNNKEL (reference sequence). V was trimmed by 6 bases and J by 5 bases, leaving 16 bases between them. For the CDR3, the DNA is TGTGCCAGCAGGCCCAGGGACTTTGTGGAGACCCAGTACTTC. Translating it yields CASRPRDFVETQYF.

This chain connects TRBV9 to TRBJ2-5; TRBD2 matches at 9 bases. The CDR3 loop spans 18 amino acids. From germline, CDR1 is SGDLS and CDR2 YYNGEE. Trimming cost V 0 bases and J 4 bases; bases outside gene matches: 13. Written as DNA, the CDR3 is TGTGCCAGCAGCGTAGGGTCCCCGACTAGCGGAAATCCAGAGACCCAGTACTTC. This translates into CASSVGSPTSGNPETQYF.

The rearrangement uses TRBV7-9 and TRBJ1-2, with 9 bases aligning to TRBD1. Germline trimming cut 4 bases from V and 3 bases from J; bases unmatched to any gene: 15. The germline V gene encodes CDR1 SEHNR and CDR2 FQNEAQ (reference sequence). This CDR3 has 18 amino acids. The CDR3 DNA sequence: TGTGCCAGCAGCTCAATCGGACAGGGGAAGACTCAGCACTATGGCTACACCTTC. Protein: CASSSIGQGKTQHYGYTF.

The V gene is TRBV5-4, the J gene TRBJ2-2; D may be TRBD1 (6 bases). The germline V and J ends were trimmed by 4 bases and 5 bases, with 24 bases remaining between them. In germline, CDR1 is SGHNT, CDR2 YYREEE (reference sequence). The CDR3 has 18 amino acids. CDR3 residues: CASSPWGHGRAITGELFF. CDR3 coding DNA: TGTGCCAGCAGCCCCTGGGGGCACGGAAGGGCCATAACCGGGGAGCTGTTTTTT.

V and J are TRBV4-2 and TRBJ2-3; 8 bases match TRBD1. Germline values: CDR1 LGHNA, CDR2 YNFKEQ. The CDR3 has 14 residues. Losses at the gene ends were 1 base for V and 3 bases for J; bases not matched to a gene: 0. The CDR3 sequence: CASSQGTGTDTQYF. In DNA form, the CDR3 reads TGTGCCAGCAGCCAAGGGACAGGGACAGATACGCAGTATTTT.

Comments on this clone: The junction departs from the called germline gene at one end, perhaps through a read error. The V gene is TRBV6-5, the J gene TRBJ1-2; 8 positions agree with TRBD1. Germline V gene data show CDR1 as MNHEY and CDR2 as SVGAGI. The CDR3 runs 14 residues. As DNA, the CDR3 is TGTGCCAGCAGTCACTCCGACAGGGGAGCTGGCTACACCTTC. Translating gives CASSHSDRGAGYTF.

This clone was detected only a few times. V usage is TRBV5-1 and J usage is TRBJ2-2; 8 bases match TRBD2. With 5 bases clipped from V and 3 bases from J, the junction kept 12 bases outside the gene matches. Germline loops: CDR1 SGHRS, CDR2 YFSETQ. The CDR3 sequence is 17 residues long. In DNA, the CDR3 is TGCGCCAGCAGTCCTGGCCCGGGACTAGGGGACACCGGGGAGCTGTTTTTT. This sequence encodes CASSPGPGLGDTGELFF.

This clone was found a few times. The genes are TRBV28 and TRBJ2-3, with a weak D call TRBD1 (5 bases). The ends were cut back, 3 bases at V and 0 bases at J, with 7 bases in the middle. Germline-derived CDR1 and CDR2 are MDHEN and SYDVKM. The CDR3 runs 14 residues. CDR3 amino acids: CASSFRTSTDTQYF. The CDR3 nucleotides read TGTGCCAGCAGTTTTCGGACAAGCACAGATACGCAGTATTTT.

The CDR3 DNA reads TGTGCCAGCAAGAGAGGAGAAAACGAGCAGTACTTC. It is translated as CASKRGENEQYF. This rearrangement joins TRBV6-5 to TRBJ2-7; D call uncertain. This CDR3 has 12 residues. In germline, CDR1 is MNHEY, CDR2 SVGAGI. Trimming removed 7 bases from V and 5 bases from J, with 12 bases in between.

There are many counts of this clone. The J gene is TRBJ2-1, the V gene TRBV14; 8 bases line up with TRBD2. V lost 3 bases and J lost 9; bases outside the gene matches: 13. The CDR3 is made up of 16 amino acids. Germline assignment: CDR1 SGHDN and CDR2 FVKESK. In DNA, the CDR3 is TGTGCCAGCAGCCACTTGTCCTCAGCGGGAGAGCCTGAGCAGTTCTTC. It yields the protein CASSHLSSAGEPEQFF.

The chain employs TRBV2 and TRBJ1-2; D unresolved. The CDR3 has 15 residues. The germline V and J ends were trimmed by 8 bases and 4 bases, with 20 bases remaining between them. Germline-derived CDR1 and CDR2 are SNHLY and FYNNEI. CDR3 bases: TGTGCCAGCTCTTTCGGGTCCTCTTTCGCCTATGGCTACACCTTC. Its translation: CASSFGSSFAYGYTF.

In DNA, the CDR3 is TGTGCCAGCTCACCATACAGTATTCGAGCTACCAAAGAGACCCAGTACTTC. It yields the protein CASSPYSIRATKETQYF. The rearrangement uses TRBV18 and TRBJ2-5; D remains unclear. CDR1 is KGHSH, CDR2 LQKENI, per germline. The V and J ends lost 2 bases and 3 bases respectively, with 19 bases between them. This CDR3 contains 17 residues.

The chain has TRBV7-3 and TRBJ2-1; TRBD2 is a possible D gene (5 bases). The ends were cut back, 5 bases at V and 6 bases at J, with 11 bases in the middle. CDR3 length: 13 residues. Looked up from germline, CDR1 is SGHTA and CDR2 is FQGTGA. The CDR3, as DNA: TGTGCCAGCAGCCCCCCTCGGGGCAATGAGCAGTTCTTC. This codes for CASSPPRGNEQFF.

The V call is TRBV28, the J call TRBJ1-1; possibly TRBD1 for D (5 bases). This CDR3 comprises 12 residues. Per germline, CDR1 MDHEN and CDR2 SYDVKM. The V gene lost 3 bases and the J gene lost 11 bases, with 13 bases spanning the gap. CDR3 sequence (DNA): TGTGCCAGCAGTTTGGGGGGACTGGAGGCTTTCTTT. Translated, it gives CASSLGGLEAFF.

This rearrangement joins TRBV18 to TRBJ1-5, with 10 bases that match TRBD1. Germline V gene data show CDR1 as KGHSH and CDR2 as LQKENI. The CDR3 length is 16 residues. With V trimmed by 3 bases and J by 0 bases, 2 bases remained unmatched. This CDR3 reads CASSPGQGGSNQPQHF. Here the CDR3 DNA reads TGTGCCAGCTCACCCGGACAGGGGGGTAGCAATCAGCCCCAGCATTTT.

The chain combines TRBV6-6 with TRBJ1-4; D not resolved. The CDR3 covers 12 residues. The germline V gene has CDR1 MNHNY and CDR2 SVGAGI (reference sequence). V lost 5 bases, J lost 12 bases, and 13 bases lay in between. The CDR3 here is CASSRPPEELFF. In DNA, the CDR3 is TGTGCCAGCAGTCGGCCGCCGGAGGAACTGTTTTTT.

This rearrangement joins TRBV28 to TRBJ1-6, with TRBD1 matching over 10 bases. Germline trimming cut 5 bases from V and 10 bases from J; bases unmatched to any gene: 8. Germline CDR1 is MDHEN and CDR2 is SYDVKM. The CDR3 has 15 residues. The CDR3 nucleotides read TGTGCCAGCAGTATCGGGACAGGGGAGAGGTCACCCCTCCACTTT. This encodes CASSIGTGERSPLHF.

This clone was seen once. The chain joins TRBV5-4 to TRBJ1-1; TRBD1 aligns across 8 bases. Germline CDR1 is SGHNT and CDR2 is YYREEE (reference sequence). This CDR3 has 14 residues. Trimming took 5 bases from V and 3 from J; bases not matched to a gene: 6. Here the CDR3 DNA reads TGTGCCAGCAGAAAATGGACAGGGTACACTGAAGCTTTCTTT. It translates to CASRKWTGYTEAFF.

V usage is TRBV18 and J usage is TRBJ2-2; TRBD1 is a possible D gene (5 bases). CDR1 is KGHSH, CDR2 LQKENI, per germline. The ends were cut back, 1 base at V and 7 bases at J, with 13 bases in the middle. The CDR3 totals 15 residues. The CDR3 is CASSPQGPGFGELFF. CDR3 sequence (DNA): TGTGCCAGCTCACCACAGGGGCCCGGTTTCGGGGAGCTGTTTTTT.

This clone was picked up one time. The genes are TRBV30 and TRBJ1-4; D perhaps matches TRBD1 (5 bases). The germline V gene encodes CDR1 GTSNPN and CDR2 SVGIG (reference sequence). Trimming removed 0 bases from V and 8 bases from J, with 13 bases in between. CDR3 length equals 14 residues. CDR3 bases: TGTGCCTGGAGTGTACGCGGCCGGGGGGAAAAACTGTTTTTT. Its translation: CAWSVRGRGEKLFF.

This chain joins TRBV18 and TRBJ1-5; perhaps TRBD1 as D (6 bases). The length of the CDR3 is 13 residues. V lost 3 bases to trimming and J lost 7 bases, with 10 bases between them. The germline gives CDR1 KGHSH, CDR2 LQKENI. The CDR3 region has the DNA TGTGCCAGCTCACCGCTAGGGGGACAGCCCCAGCATTTT. Its translation: CASSPLGGQPQHF.

Note on this clone: This specimen includes other DNA sequences encoding the same CDR3. The chain joins TRBV6-5 to TRBJ2-7; 14 nucleotides agree with TRBD2. The junction had 4 bases not matched to a gene; V was cut back by 4 bases and J by 5 bases. CDR1 is MNHEY and CDR2 is SVGAGI in the germline V gene. The CDR3 is 15 residues long. The CDR3 DNA follows: TGTGCCAGCAGTTCCGGGACTAGCGGGAGCGACGAGCAGTACTTC. Protein: CASSSGTSGSDEQYF.

V is TRBV30 and J is TRBJ2-7; TRBD2 agrees at 9 bases. V trimming: 6 bases; J trimming: 5 bases; junction bases outside the gene matches: 11. The V gene's germline CDR1 is GTSNPN and CDR2 SVGIG (reference sequence). This CDR3 has 14 amino acids. CDR3 bases: TGTGCCTGTCACCCAGCGGGAGGTTCCCACGAGCAGTACTTC. Translating gives CACHPAGGSHEQYF.

This chain connects TRBV15 to TRBJ1-5; D remains unclear. This CDR3 has 13 residues. CDR1 and CDR2 (germline): LNHNV, YYDKDF (reference sequence). The V end was cut by 1 base, the J end by 3 bases, with 4 bases between. CDR3 nucleotide sequence: TGTGCCACCAGCAGAGCACTCAATCAGCCCCAGCATTTT. Protein sequence: CATSRALNQPQHF. Supplemented by reference TRBV15 and TRBJ1-5, the full variable domain reads DAMVIQNPRYQVTQFGKPVTLSCSQTLNHNVMYWYQQKSSQAPKLLFHYYDKDFNNEADTPDNFQSRRPNTSFCFLDIRSPGLGDTAMYLCATSRALNQPQHFGDGTRLSIL.

This chain uses TRBV24-1 with TRBJ2-2, with 14 nucleotides matching TRBD2. Germline V CDR1 and CDR2: KGHDR, SFDVKD. The length of the CDR3 is 18 residues. The V gene end was trimmed by 4 bases and the J gene end by 2 bases; junction bases not matched to a gene: 5. CDR3 sequence: CATSELTSGRGNTGELFF. The CDR3 DNA sequence: TGTGCCACCAGTGAGCTGACTAGCGGGAGGGGAAACACCGGGGAGCTGTTTTTT.

The chain couples TRBV6-5 to TRBJ2-2; unclear D gene. The CDR3 has 14 residues. Germline-derived CDR1 and CDR2 are MNHEY and SVGAGI. Trimming shortened V by 5 bases and J by 2 bases, and 9 bases separated the two germline ends. The CDR3 sequence is CASSNQANTGELFF. As DNA, the CDR3 is TGTGCCAGCAGTAATCAGGCTAACACCGGGGAGCTGTTTTTT.

V is TRBV5-1 and J is TRBJ2-5; possibly TRBD2 for D (5 bases). CDR3 length: 15 residues. Trimming removed 0 bases at V and 3 bases at J, with 12 bases between. CDR1 and CDR2 from the germline V gene are SGHRS and YFSETQ. The CDR3: CASSLAGIGEETQYF. The CDR3, as DNA: TGCGCCAGCAGCTTGGCGGGGATCGGCGAAGAGACCCAGTACTTC.